Following are 8 T cell receptor beta chains from one sample sequenced in a study of T cells after yellow fever vaccination. TCRdb analysed the 5' RACE reads with MiXCR anew, one entry per CDR3 protein. The data hold 150,000 to 200,000 distinct CDR3 sequences, with 11% observed a single time. Specimen: CD8+ T cells sorted from PBMCs, collected 15 days after the yellow fever booster vaccination. All receptors come from a man aged 18 to 29 who received the YFV17D yellow fever vaccine.

The V call is TRBV9, the J call TRBJ2-3; TRBD2 aligns across 10 bases. CDR1 is SGDLS, CDR2 YYNGEE, per germline. The ends lost 0 bases at V and 3 bases at J; junction bases unmatched: 10. This CDR3 region has 18 residues. CDR3 sequence (DNA): TGTGCCAGCAGCGTAGGGCCCCGACCTAGCGGGGGAACAGATACGCAGTATTTT. Amino acids: CASSVGPRPSGGTDTQYF.

The chain joins TRBV20-1 to TRBJ2-7; D might be TRBD1 or TRBD2, each matching 5 bases. The CDR3 runs to 12 residues. Germline-derived CDR1 and CDR2 are DFQATT and SNEGSKA (reference sequence). The V end lost 6 bases, the J end lost 2 bases, and 11 bases lay between the germline ends. The chain's CDR3 is CSARGVAYEQYF. CDR3 bases: TGCAGTGCACGAGGGGTAGCCTACGAGCAGTACTTC.

The V call is TRBV28, the J call TRBJ1-5; 11 nucleotides agree with TRBD1. CDR1 is MDHEN, CDR2 SYDVKM, per germline. This CDR3 region has 15 residues. V shed 5 bases and J 7 bases; nucleotides not matched to a gene: 7. CDR3 amino acids: CASSPGQGARQPQHF. CDR3 nucleotides: TGTGCCAGCAGTCCCGGACAGGGGGCGAGACAGCCCCAGCATTTT.

The V gene is TRBV9, the J gene TRBJ2-1, with D possibly being TRBD2 (5 bases). Germline assignment: CDR1 SGDLS and CDR2 YYNGEE. This CDR3 region has 15 residues. V lost 0 bases to trimming and J lost 5 bases, with 12 bases between them. The CDR3: CASSVAGGSNNEQFF. For the CDR3, the DNA is TGTGCCAGCAGCGTAGCGGGCGGGTCAAACAATGAGCAGTTCTTC.

This clonotype was detected ten times or more. The V gene is TRBV28, the J gene TRBJ1-4; TRBD1 agrees at 7 bases. The CDR3 is made up of 14 amino acids. Germline values: CDR1 MDHEN, CDR2 SYDVKM. V was pared by 6 bases and J by 8 bases, with 9 bases of the junction left unmatched. The CDR3 nucleotides are TGTGCCAGCAGCGGAACAGGGGTAAGGGAAAAACTGTTTTTT. Protein: CASSGTGVREKLFF.

This clonotype has more than one count but fewer than ten. V is TRBV4-1 and J is TRBJ2-5, with 11 bases lining up with TRBD1. The junction had 4 bases not matched to a gene; V was cut back by 0 bases and J by 4 bases. The CDR3 runs to 16 residues. Germline V gives CDR1 MGHRA, CDR2 YSYEKL. The CDR3 nucleotides read TGCGCCAGCAGCCAAGACGCCGGGACAGGGGGAGAGACCCAGTACTTC. Protein sequence: CASSQDAGTGGETQYF.

The sample holds a few counts of this clonotype. CDR3 DNA sequence: TGTGCCAGCAGCTTACTCCATCCCACGGGGATGGCCACAGATACGCAGTATTTT. Translation: CASSLLHPTGMATDTQYF. This rearrangement joins TRBV13 to TRBJ2-3; D is perhaps TRBD2 (5 bases). V was pared by 2 bases and J by 2 bases, with 20 bases between. Germline values: CDR1 PRHDT, CDR2 FYEKMQ (reference sequence). CDR3 length: 18 residues.

Ten or more counts support this clonotype. This sequence joins TRBV7-9 and TRBJ2-2; D perhaps matches TRBD2 (6 bases). V lost 10 bases and J 0 bases, leaving 15 bases between the germline ends. The CDR3 has 15 residues. From germline, CDR1 is SEHNR and CDR2 FQNEAQ (reference sequence). The CDR3 region has the DNA TGTGCCACCCCGGGGGATCCCACGAACACCGGGGAGCTGTTTTTT. This translates into CATPGDPTNTGELFF. The full variable domain, with the rest looked up from reference TRBV7-9 and TRBJ2-2, is DTGVSQNPRHKITKRGQNVTFRCDPISEHNRLYWYRQTLGQGPEFLTYFQNEAQLEKSRLLSDRFSAERPKGSFSTLEIQRTEQGDSAMYLCATPGDPTNTGELFFGEGSRLTVL.